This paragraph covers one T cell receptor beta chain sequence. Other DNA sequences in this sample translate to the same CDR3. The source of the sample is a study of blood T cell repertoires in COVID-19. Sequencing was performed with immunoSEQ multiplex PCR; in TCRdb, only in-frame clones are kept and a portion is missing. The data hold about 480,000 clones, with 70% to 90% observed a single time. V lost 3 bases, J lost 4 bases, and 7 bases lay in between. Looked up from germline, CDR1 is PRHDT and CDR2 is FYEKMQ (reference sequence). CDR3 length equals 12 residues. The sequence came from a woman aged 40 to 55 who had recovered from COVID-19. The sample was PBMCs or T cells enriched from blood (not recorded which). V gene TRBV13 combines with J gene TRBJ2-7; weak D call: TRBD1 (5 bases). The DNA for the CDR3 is TGTGCCAGCAGCTTCACAGGTTACGAGCAGTACTTC. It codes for CASSFTGYEQYF. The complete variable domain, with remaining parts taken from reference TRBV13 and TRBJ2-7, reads AAGVIQSPRHLIKEKRETATLKCYPIPRHDTVYWYQQGPGQDPQFLISFYEKMQSDKGSIPDRFSAQQFSDYHSELNMSSLELGDSALYFCASSFTGYEQYFGPGTRLTVT.